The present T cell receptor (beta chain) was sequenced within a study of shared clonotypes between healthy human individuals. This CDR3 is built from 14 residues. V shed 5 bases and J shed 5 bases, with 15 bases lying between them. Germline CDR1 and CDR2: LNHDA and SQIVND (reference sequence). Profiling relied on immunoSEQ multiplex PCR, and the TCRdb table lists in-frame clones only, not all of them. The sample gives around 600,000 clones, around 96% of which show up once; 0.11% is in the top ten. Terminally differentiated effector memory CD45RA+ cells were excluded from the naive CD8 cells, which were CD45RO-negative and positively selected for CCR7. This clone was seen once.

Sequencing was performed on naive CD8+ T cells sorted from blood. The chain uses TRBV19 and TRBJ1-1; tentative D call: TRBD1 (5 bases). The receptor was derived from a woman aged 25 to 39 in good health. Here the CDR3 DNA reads TGTGCCAGTAGTTTGGGGCCCCTGAGTACTGAAGCTTTCTTT. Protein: CASSLGPLSTEAFF.